The source of this T cell receptor (beta chain) is a study of T cell repertoires in cytomegalovirus infection. Study details: Indications came from public TCR beta signatures; they pointed to CMV infection and to a matching HLA type. Study outcomes and limitations: Dominating the ex vivo response were HLA-C-restricted CMV-specific TCR beta clonotypes.

In this sample, this clonotype turned up many times. Antigen specificity is unknown. One entry per CDR3 protein, called by TCRdb with MiXCR from the reads. The sample yields 68,000 or so distinct CDR3 sequences, about 23% seen once. CDR3 size: 15 residues. V was trimmed by 5 bases and J by 2 bases, leaving 13 bases between them. This TCR was recovered from a human donor in good health (CMV status not recorded). Some clones in this sample may be carry-over from other donors' samples. The material sequenced was PBMCs, sequenced either directly or after in vitro stimulation (not recorded which). The chain recombines TRBV12-3 or TRBV12-4 with TRBJ2-1; D might be TRBD1 or TRBD2, each matching 6 bases. DNA for the CDR3: TGTGCCAGCAGTCCAGGGGAGGTAACCTACAATGAGCAGTTCTTC. The encoded protein is CASSPGEVTYNEQFF.